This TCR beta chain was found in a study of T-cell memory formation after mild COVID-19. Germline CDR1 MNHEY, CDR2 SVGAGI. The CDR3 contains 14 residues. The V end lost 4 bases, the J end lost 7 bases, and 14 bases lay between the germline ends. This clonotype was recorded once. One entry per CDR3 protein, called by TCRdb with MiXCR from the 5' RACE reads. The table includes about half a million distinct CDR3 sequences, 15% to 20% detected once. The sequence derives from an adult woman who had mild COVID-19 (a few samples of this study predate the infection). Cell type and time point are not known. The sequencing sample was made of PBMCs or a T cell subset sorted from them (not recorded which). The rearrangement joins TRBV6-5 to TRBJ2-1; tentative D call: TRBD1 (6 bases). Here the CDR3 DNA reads TGTGCCAGCAGTTTGCTCCGGGACATAAATGAGCAGTTCTTC. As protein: CASSLLRDINEQFF.